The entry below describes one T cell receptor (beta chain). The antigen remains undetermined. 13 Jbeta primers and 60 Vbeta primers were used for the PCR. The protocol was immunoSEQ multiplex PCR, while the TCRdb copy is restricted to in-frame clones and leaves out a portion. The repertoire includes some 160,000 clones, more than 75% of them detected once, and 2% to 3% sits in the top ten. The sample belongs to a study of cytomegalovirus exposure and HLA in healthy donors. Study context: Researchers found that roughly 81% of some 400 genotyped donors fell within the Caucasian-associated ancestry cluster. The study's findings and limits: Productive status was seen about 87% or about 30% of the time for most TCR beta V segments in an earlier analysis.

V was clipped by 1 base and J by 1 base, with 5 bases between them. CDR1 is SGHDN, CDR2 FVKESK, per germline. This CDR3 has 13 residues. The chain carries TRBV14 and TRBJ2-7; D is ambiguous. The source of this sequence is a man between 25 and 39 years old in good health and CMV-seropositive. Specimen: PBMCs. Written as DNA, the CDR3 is TGTGCCAGCAGCCAAGCTGCGTCCTACGAGCAGTACTTC. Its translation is CASSQAASYEQYF. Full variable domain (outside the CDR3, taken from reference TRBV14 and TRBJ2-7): EAGVTQFPSHSVIEKGQTVTLRCDPISGHDNLYWYRRVMGKEIKFLLHFVKESKQDESGMPNNRFLAERTGGTYSTLKVQPAELEDSGVYFCASSQAASYEQYFGPGTRLTVT.